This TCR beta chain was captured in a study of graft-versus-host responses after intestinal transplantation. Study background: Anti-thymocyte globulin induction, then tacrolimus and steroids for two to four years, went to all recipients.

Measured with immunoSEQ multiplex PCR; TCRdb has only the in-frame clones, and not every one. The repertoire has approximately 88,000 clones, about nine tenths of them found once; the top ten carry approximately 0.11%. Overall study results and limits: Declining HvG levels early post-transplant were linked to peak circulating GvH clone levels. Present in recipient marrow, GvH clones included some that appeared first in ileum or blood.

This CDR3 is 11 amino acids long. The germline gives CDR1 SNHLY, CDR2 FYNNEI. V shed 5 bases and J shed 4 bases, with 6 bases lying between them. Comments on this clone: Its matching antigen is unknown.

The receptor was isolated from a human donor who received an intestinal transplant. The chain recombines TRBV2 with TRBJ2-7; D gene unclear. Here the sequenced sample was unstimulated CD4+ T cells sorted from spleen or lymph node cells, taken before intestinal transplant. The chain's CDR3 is CASSQSYEQYF. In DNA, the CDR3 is TGTGCCAGCAGTCAGTCGTACGAGCAGTACTTC. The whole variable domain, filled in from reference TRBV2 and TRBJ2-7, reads EPEVTQTPSHQVTQMGQEVILRCVPISNHLYFYWYRQILGQKVEFLVSFYNNEISEKSEIFDDQFSVERPDGSNFTLKIRSTKLEDSAMYFCASSQSYEQYFGPGTRLTVT.